The sequence of this T cell receptor (beta chain) was determined in a study of response to subunit inactivated influenza vaccine. TCRdb redid the calling of the RT-PCR reads with MiXCR, one entry per CDR3 protein. The sample has some 160,000 distinct CDR3 sequences, approximately 10% seen once. Germline CDR1 is SGHNT and CDR2 is YENEEA. The junction had 8 bases not matched to a gene; V was cut back by 2 bases and J by 4 bases. CDR3 length equals 16 residues. Study-wide points: The authors proposed limited new T cell recruitment per seasonal influenza vaccination.

This clonotype has only a few counts. Antigen unknown. The input for sequencing was non-naive T cells sorted from PBMCs, taken roughly 47 days after vaccination. The gene calls are TRBV11-3 and TRBJ2-3, with 8 positions matching TRBD2. The source of this sequence is a man aged 50-59 years who received an inactivated influenza vaccine. CDR3: CASSLTAGGSSDTQYF. DNA for the CDR3: TGTGCCAGCAGCTTAACCGCGGGGGGATCCTCAGATACGCAGTATTTT.